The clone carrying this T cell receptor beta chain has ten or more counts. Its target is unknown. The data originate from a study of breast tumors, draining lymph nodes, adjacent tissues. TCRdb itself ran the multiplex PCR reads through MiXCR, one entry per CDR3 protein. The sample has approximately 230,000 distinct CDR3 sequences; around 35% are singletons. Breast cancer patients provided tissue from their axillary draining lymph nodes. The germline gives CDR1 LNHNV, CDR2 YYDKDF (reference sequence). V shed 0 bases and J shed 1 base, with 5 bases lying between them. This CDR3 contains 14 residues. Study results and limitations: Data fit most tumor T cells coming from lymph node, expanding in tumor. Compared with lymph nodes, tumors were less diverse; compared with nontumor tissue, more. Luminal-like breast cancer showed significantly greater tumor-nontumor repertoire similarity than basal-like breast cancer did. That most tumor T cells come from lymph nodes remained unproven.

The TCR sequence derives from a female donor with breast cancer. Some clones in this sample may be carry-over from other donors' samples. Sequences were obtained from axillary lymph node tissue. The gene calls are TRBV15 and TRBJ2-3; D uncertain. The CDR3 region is CATSRDQGTDTQYF. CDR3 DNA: TGTGCCACCAGCAGAGATCAGGGCACAGATACGCAGTATTTT. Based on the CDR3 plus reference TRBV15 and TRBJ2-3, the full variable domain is DAMVIQNPRYQVTQFGKPVTLSCSQTLNHNVMYWYQQKSSQAPKLLFHYYDKDFNNEADTPDNFQSRRPNTSFCFLDIRSPGLGDTAMYLCATSRDQGTDTQYFGPGTRLTVL.